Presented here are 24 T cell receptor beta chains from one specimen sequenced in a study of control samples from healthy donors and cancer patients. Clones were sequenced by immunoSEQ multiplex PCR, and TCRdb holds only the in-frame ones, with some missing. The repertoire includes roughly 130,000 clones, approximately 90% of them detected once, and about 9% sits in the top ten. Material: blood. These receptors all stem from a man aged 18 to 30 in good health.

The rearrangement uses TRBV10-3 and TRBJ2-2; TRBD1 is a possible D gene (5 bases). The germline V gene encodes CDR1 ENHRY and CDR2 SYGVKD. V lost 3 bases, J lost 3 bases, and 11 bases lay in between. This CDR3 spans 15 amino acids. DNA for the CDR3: TGTGCCATCAGTGACGGAAGCAGGGACACCGGGGAGCTGTTTTTT. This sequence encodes CAISDGSRDTGELFF.

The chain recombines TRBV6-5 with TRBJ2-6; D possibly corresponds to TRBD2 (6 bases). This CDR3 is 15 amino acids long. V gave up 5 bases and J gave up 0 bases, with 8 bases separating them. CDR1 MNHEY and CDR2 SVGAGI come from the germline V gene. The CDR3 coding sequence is TGTGCCAGCAGTAACGGGGGCTCTGGGGCCAACGTCCTGACTTTC. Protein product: CASSNGGSGANVLTF.

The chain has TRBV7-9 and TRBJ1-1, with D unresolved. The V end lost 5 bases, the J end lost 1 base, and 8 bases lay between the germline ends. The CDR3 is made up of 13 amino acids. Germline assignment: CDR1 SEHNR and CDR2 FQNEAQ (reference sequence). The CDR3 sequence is CASSGPENTEAFF. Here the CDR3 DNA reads TGTGCCAGCAGCGGCCCAGAGAACACTGAAGCTTTCTTT.

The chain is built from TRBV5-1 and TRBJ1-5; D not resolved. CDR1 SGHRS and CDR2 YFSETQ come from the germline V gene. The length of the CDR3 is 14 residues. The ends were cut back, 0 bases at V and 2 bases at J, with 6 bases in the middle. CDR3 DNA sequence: TGCGCCAGCAGCTTGGCGGCAGGCAATCAGCCCCAGCATTTT. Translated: CASSLAAGNQPQHF.

CDR3 in amino acids: CASSEGRGGYTF. As DNA, the CDR3 is TGTGCCAGCAGTGAAGGAAGGGGTGGCTACACCTTC. This chain links TRBV25-1 with TRBJ1-2, with a possible D match to TRBD1 (5 bases). Germline V gives CDR1 MGHDK, CDR2 SYGVNS. CDR3 length: 12 amino acids. V lost 2 bases, J lost 7 bases, and 8 bases lay in between.

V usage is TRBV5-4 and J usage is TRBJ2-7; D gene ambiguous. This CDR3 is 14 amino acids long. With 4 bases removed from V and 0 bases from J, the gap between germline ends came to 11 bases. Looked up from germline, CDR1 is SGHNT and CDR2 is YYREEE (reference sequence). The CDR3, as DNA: TGTGCCAGCAGCCCAGACTCGAGCTCCTACGAGCAGTACTTC. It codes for CASSPDSSSYEQYF.

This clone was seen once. CDR3 amino acids: CASAAGRGQPRNSPLHF. Written as DNA, the CDR3 is TGTGCCAGCGCCGCGGGTAGGGGACAGCCGCGTAATTCACCCCTCCACTTT. The chain couples TRBV18 to TRBJ1-6; 7 nucleotides align to TRBD1. The CDR3 consists of 17 residues. Germline V gives CDR1 KGHSH, CDR2 LQKENI. V shed 8 bases and J 6 bases; nucleotides not matched to a gene: 16.

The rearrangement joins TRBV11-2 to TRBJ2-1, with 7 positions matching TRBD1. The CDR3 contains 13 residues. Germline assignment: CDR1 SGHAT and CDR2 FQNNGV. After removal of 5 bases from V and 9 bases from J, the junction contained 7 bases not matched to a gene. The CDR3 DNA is TGTGCCAGCAGCGCGCCTGGGACAGTTGAGCAGTTCTTC. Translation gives CASSAPGTVEQFF.

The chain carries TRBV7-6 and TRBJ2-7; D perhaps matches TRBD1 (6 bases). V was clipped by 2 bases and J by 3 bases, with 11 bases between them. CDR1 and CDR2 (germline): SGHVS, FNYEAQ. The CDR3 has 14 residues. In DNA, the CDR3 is TGTGCCAGCAGCTTAACAGGGTTGATCTACGAGCAGTACTTC. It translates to CASSLTGLIYEQYF.

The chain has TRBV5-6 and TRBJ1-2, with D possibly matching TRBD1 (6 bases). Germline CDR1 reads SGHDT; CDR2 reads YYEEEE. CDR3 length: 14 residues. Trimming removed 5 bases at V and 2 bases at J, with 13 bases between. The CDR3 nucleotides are TGTGCCAGCAGTCCCCTCGGGGGCAACTATGGCTACACCTTC. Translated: CASSPLGGNYGYTF.

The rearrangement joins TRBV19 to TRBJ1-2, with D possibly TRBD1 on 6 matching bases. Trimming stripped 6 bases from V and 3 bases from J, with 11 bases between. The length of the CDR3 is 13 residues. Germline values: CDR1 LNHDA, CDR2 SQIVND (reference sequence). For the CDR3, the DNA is TGTGCCAGTAGGACAGGATTGGACTATGGCTACACCTTC. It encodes CASRTGLDYGYTF.

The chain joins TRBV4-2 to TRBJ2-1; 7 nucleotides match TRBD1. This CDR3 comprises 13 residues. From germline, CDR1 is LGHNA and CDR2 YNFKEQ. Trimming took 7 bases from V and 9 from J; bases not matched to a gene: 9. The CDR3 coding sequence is TGTGCCAGCATAGGACAGGTTGGTGGTGAGCAGTTCTTC. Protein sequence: CASIGQVGGEQFF.

In nucleotides, the CDR3 is TGCAGTGCTAGTGACCAGAACTCCTATAATTCACCCCTCCACTTT. Its translation is CSASDQNSYNSPLHF. This sequence joins TRBV20-1 and TRBJ1-6; D not resolved. V was clipped by 3 bases and J by 0 bases, with 9 bases between them. This CDR3 comprises 15 residues. Germline CDR1 is DFQATT and CDR2 is SNEGSKA (reference sequence).

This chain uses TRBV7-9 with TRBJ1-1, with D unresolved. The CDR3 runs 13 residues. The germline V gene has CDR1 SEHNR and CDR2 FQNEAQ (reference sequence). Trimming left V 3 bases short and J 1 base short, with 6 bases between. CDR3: CASSLVRNTEAFF. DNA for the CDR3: TGTGCCAGCAGCTTGGTAAGGAACACTGAAGCTTTCTTT.

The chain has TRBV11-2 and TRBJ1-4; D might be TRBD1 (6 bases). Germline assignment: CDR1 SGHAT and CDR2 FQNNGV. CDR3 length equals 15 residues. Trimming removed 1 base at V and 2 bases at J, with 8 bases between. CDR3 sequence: CASSLVGGTNEKLFF. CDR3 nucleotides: TGTGCCAGCAGCTTAGTGGGGGGCACTAATGAAAAACTGTTTTTT.

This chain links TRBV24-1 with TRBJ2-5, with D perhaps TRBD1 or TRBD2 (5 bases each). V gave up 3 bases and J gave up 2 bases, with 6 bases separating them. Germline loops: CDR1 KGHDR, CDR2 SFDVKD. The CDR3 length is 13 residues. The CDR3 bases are TGTGCCACCAGTGATGGGGGACAAGAGACCCAGTACTTC. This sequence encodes CATSDGGQETQYF.

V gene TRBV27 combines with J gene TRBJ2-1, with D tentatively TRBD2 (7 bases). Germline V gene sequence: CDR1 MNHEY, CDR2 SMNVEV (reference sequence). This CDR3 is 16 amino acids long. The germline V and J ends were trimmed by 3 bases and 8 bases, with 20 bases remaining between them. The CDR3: CASSFREGGRKDEQFF. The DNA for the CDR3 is TGTGCCAGCAGTTTCCGAGAGGGGGGGCGTAAGGATGAGCAGTTCTTC.

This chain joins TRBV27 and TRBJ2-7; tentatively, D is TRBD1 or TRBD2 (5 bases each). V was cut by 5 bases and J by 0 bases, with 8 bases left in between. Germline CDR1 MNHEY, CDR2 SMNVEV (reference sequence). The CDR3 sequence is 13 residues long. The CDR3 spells CASSTGTSYEQYF. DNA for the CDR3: TGTGCCAGCAGTACCGGGACCTCCTACGAGCAGTACTTC.

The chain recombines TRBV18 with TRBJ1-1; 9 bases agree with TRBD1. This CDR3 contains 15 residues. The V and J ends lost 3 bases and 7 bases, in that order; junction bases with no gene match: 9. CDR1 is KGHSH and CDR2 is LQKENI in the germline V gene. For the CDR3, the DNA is TGTGCCAGCTCACCTCTCGACAGGGGGTCATTTGAAGCTTTCTTT. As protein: CASSPLDRGSFEAFF.

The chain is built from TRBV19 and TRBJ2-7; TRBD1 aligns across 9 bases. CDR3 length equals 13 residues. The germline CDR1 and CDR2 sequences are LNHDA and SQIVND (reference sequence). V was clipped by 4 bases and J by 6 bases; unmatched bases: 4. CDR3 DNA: TGTGCCAGTAGTACGGGACAGGGACGCGAGCAGTACTTC. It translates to CASSTGQGREQYF.

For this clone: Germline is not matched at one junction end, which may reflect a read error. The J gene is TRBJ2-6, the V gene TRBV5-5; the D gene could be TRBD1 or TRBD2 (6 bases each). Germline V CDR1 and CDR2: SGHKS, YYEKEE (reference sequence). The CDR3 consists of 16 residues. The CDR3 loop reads CARRAGGGLGANVLTF. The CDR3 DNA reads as TGTGCCCGCAGGGCCGGAGGGGGGCTAGGGGCCAACGTCCTGACTTTC.

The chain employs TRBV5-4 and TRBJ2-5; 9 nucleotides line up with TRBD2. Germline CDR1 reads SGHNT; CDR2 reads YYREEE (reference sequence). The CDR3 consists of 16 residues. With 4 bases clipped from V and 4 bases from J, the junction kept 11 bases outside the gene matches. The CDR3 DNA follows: TGTGCCAGCAGCCTTCGGCGGGGGGGCCGAGGAGAGACCCAGTACTTC. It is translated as CASSLRRGGRGETQYF.

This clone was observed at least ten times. The CDR3 reads CASSIALSQPQHF. Here the CDR3 DNA reads TGTGCCAGTAGTATAGCTCTGAGTCAGCCCCAGCATTTT. The chain couples TRBV19 to TRBJ1-5; D remains unclear. Germline V CDR1 and CDR2: LNHDA, SQIVND (reference sequence). This CDR3 has 13 residues. V shed 1 base and J shed 6 bases, with 7 bases lying between them.

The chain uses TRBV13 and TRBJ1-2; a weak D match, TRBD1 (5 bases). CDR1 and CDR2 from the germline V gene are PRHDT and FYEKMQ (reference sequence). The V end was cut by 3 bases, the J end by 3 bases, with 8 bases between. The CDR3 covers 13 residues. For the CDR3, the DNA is TGTGCCAGCAGCTTCACGGGGGACTATGGCTACACCTTC. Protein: CASSFTGDYGYTF.